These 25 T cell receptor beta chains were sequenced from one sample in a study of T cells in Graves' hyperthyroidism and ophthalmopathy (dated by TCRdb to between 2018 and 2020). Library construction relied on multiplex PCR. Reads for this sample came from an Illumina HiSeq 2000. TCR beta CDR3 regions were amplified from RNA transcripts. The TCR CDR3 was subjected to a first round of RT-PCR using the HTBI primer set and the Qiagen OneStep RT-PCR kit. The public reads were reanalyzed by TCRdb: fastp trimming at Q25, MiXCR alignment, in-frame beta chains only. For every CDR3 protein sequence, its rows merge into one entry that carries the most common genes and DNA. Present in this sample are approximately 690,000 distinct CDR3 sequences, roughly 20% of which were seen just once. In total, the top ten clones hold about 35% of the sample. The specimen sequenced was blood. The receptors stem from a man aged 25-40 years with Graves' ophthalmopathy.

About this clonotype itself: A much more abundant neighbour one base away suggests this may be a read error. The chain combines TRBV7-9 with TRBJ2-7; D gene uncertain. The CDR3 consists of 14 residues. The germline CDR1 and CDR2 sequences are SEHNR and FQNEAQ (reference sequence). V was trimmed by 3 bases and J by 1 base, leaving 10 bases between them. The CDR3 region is CASSLIKGSYEQYF. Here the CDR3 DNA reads TGTGCCAGCAGCTTGATTAAGGGATCCTACGAGCAGTACTTC. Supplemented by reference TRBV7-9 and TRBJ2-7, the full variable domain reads DTGVSQNPRHKITKRGQNVTFRCDPISEHNRLYWYRQTLGQGPEFLTYFQNEAQLEKSRLLSDRFSAERPKGSFSTLEIQRTEQGDSAMYLCASSLIKGSYEQYFGPGTRLTVT.

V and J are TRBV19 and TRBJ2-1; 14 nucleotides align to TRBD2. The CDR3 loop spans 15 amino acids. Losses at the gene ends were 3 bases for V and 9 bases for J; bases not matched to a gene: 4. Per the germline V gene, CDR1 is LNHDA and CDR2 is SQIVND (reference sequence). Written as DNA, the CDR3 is TGTGCCAGTAGTATGACTAGCGGGAGGGGGGCTGAGCAGTTCTTC. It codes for CASSMTSGRGAEQFF.

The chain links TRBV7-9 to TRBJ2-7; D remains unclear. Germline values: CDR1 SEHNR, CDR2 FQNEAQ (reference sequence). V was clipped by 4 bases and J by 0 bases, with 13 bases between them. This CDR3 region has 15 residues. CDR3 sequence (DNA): TGTGCCAGCAGCTACGCCGAGAGAAGCTCCTACGAGCAGTACTTC. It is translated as CASSYAERSSYEQYF.

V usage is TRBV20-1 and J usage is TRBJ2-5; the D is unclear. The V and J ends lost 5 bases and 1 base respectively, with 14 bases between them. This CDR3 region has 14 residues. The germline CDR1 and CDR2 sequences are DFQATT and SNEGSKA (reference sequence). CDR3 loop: CSAFYTELQETQYF. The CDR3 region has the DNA TGCAGTGCTTTTTACACTGAGCTCCAAGAGACCCAGTACTTC.

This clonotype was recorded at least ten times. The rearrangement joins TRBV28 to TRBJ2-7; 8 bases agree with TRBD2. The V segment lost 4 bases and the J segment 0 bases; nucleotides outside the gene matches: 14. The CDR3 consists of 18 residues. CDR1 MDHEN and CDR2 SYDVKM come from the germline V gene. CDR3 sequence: CASSSRVPSTSVSYEQYF. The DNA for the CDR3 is TGTGCCAGCAGTTCCAGAGTGCCCTCGACTAGCGTCTCCTACGAGCAGTACTTC.

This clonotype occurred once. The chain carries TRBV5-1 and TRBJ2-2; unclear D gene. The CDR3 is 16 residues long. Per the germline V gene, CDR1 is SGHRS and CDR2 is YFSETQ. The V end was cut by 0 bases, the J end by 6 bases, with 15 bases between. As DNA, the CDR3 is TGCGCCAGCAGCTTGGATCGACTCCGGCTGGCCGGGGAGCTGTTTTTT. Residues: CASSLDRLRLAGELFF.

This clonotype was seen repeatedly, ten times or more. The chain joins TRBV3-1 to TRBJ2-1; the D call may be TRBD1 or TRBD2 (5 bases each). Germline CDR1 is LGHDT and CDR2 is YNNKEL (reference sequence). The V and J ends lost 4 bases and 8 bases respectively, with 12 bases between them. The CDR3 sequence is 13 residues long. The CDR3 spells CASSRLSRDEQFF. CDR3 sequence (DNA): TGTGCCAGCAGCCGACTAAGCAGGGATGAGCAGTTCTTC.

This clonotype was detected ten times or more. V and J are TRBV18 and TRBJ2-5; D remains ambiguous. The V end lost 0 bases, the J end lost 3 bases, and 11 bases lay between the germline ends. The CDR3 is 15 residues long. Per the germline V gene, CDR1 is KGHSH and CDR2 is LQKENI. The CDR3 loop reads CASSPPVGGKETQYF. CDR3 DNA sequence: TGTGCCAGCTCACCACCCGTCGGCGGTAAAGAGACCCAGTACTTC.

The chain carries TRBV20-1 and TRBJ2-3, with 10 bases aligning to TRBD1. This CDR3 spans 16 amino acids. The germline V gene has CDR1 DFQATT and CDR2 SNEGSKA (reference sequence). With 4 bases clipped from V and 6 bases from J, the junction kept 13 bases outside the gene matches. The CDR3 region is CSATSRTGGLSDTQYF. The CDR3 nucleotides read TGCAGTGCTACATCAAGGACAGGGGGGCTCAGTGATACGCAGTATTTT.

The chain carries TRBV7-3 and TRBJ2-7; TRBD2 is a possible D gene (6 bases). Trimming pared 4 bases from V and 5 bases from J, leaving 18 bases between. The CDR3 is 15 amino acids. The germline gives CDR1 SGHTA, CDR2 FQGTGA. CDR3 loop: CASSSAGGKAHEQYF. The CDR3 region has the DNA TGTGCCAGCAGCTCAGCCGGCGGGAAAGCCCACGAGCAGTACTTC.

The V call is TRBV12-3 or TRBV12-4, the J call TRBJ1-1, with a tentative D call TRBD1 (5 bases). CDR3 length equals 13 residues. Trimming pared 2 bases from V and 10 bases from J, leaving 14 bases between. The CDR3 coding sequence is TGTGCCAGCAGTTTATACAGGACCTGGGGAGCTTTCTTT. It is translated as CASSLYRTWGAFF.

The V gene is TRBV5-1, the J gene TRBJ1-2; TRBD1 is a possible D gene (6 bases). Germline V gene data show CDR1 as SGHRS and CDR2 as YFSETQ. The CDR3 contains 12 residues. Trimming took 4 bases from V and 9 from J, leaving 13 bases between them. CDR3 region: CASSTGSDSYTF. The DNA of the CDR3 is TGCGCCAGCAGCACAGGGAGCGATAGCTACACCTTC.

The CDR3 protein is CASSEGAYRRVNTEAFF. DNA for the CDR3: TGTGCCAGCAGTGAAGGGGCCTATAGAAGGGTGAACACTGAAGCTTTCTTT. The genes are TRBV6-1 and TRBJ1-1; D is undetermined. CDR3 length: 17 amino acids. Per the germline V gene, CDR1 is MNHNS and CDR2 is SASEGT. Trimming took 1 base from V and 0 from J, leaving 15 bases between them.

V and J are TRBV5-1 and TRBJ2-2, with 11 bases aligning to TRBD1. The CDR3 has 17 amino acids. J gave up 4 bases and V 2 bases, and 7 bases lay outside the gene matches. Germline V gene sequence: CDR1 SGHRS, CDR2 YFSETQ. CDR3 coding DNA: TGCGCCAGCAGCTTCCGTCCGGGACAGGGGGGCACCGGGGAGCTGTTTTTT. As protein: CASSFRPGQGGTGELFF.

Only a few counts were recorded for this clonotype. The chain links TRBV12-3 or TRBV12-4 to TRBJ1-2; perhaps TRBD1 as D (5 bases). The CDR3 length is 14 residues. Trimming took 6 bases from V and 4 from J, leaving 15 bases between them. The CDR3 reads CASSYRGHPYGYTF. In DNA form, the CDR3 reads TGTGCCAGCAGCTATAGAGGACACCCCTATGGCTACACCTTC.

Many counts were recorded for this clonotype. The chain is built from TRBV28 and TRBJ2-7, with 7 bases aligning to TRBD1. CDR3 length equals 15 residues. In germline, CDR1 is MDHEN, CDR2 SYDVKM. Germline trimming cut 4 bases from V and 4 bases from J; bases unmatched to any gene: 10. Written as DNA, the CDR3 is TGTGCCAGCAGTTCCTCCTTGACAGGGCGTTACGAGCAGTACTTC. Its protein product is CASSSSLTGRYEQYF.

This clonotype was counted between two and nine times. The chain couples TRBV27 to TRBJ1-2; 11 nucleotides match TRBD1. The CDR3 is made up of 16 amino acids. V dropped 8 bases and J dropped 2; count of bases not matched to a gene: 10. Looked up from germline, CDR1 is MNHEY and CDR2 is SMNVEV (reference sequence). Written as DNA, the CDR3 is TGTGCCAGCCCCGGACAGGGGGCCTTACGAAACTATGGCTACACCTTC. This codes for CASPGQGALRNYGYTF.

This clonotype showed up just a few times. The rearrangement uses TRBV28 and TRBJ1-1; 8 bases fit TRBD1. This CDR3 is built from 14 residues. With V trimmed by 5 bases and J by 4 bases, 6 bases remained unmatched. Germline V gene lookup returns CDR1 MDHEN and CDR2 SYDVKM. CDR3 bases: TGTGCCAGCAGTAATACAGGGGGACTCACTGAAGCTTTCTTT. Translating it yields CASSNTGGLTEAFF.

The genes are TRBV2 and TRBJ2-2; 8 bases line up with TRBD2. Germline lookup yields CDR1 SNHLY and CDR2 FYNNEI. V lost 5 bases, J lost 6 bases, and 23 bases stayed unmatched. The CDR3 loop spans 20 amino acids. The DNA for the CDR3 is TGTGCCAGCAGTTCCGGACAGTTTAGCGGGAATGGAGGGAATGCCGGGGAGCTGTTTTTT. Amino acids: CASSSGQFSGNGGNAGELFF.

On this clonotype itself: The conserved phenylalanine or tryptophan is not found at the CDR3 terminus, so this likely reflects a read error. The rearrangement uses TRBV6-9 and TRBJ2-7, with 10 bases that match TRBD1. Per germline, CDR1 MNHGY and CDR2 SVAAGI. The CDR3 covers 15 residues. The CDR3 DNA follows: TGCGCCAGCAGTGACCCCGGGACAGGGGCCTACGAGCAGTACCTC. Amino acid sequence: CASSDPGTGAYEQYL.

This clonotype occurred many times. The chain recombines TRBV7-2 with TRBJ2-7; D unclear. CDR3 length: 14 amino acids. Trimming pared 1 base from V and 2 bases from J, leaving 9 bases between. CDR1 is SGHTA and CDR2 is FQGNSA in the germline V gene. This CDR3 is CASSLGGSPYEQYF. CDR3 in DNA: TGTGCCAGCAGCTTAGGTGGCAGCCCCTACGAGCAGTACTTC.

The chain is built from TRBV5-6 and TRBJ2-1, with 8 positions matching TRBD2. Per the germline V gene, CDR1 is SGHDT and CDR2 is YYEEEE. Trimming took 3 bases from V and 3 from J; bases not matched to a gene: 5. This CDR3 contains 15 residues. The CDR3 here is CASSSGTRYYNEQFF. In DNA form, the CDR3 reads TGTGCCAGCAGCTCCGGGACTAGATACTACAATGAGCAGTTCTTC.

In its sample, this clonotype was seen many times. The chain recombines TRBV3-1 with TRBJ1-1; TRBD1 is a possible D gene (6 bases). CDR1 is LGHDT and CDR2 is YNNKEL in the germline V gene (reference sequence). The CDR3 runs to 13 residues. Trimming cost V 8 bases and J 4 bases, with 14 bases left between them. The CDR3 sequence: CASRGGQATEAFF. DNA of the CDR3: TGTGCCAGCCGCGGGGGGCAGGCCACTGAAGCTTTCTTT.

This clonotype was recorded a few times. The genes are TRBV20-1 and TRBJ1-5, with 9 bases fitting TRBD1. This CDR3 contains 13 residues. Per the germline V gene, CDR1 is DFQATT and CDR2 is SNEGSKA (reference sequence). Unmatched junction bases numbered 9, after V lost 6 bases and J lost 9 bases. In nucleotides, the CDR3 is TGCAGTGCCGGGGACAGGGTGAGTGGGCCCCAGCATTTT. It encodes CSAGDRVSGPQHF.

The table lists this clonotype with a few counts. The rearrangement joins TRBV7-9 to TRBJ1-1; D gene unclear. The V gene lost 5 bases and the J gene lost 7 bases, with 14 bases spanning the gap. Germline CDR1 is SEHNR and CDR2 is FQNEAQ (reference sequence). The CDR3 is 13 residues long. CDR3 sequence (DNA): TGTGCCAGCAGCCGAACGGGTCCGAATGAAGCTTTCTTT. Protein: CASSRTGPNEAFF. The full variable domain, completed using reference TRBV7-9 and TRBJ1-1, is DTGVSQNPRHKITKRGQNVTFRCDPISEHNRLYWYRQTLGQGPEFLTYFQNEAQLEKSRLLSDRFSAERPKGSFSTLEIQRTEQGDSAMYLCASSRTGPNEAFFGQGTRLTVV.